This T cell receptor beta chain was documented in a study of T cells in Graves' hyperthyroidism and ophthalmopathy. The CDR3 has 17 amino acids. Trimming cost V 1 base and J 3 bases; bases outside gene matches: 5. Germline values: CDR1 SGHKS, CDR2 YYEKEE (reference sequence). Study-level points and caveats: Blood also showed most of the thyroid clonotypes that were expanded above 0.001.

There are a few counts of this clonotype. What it recognizes is unknown. RNA transcripts served as the template for amplifying TCR beta CDR3 regions. An initial round of RT-PCR targeting the TCR CDR3 relied on the HTBI primer set. Using its own MiXCR run on the multiplex PCR reads, TCRdb lists one record per CDR3 protein. The profile covers about 600,000 distinct CDR3 sequences, with approximately 15% appearing a single time and approximately 3.5% taken by the ten largest. Uncontrolled infection, other autoimmune disease, pregnancy and lactation each barred patients from inclusion. The chain uses TRBV5-5 and TRBJ2-1; 12 nucleotides align to TRBD2. Input material: blood. The clonotype comes from a woman in her thirties or forties with Graves' ophthalmopathy. DNA of the CDR3: TGTGCCAGCAGCTTGCCTCTAGCGGGAGGGGGCTACAATGAGCAGTTCTTC. Protein product: CASSLPLAGGGYNEQFF.